The entry below gives a single T cell receptor (beta chain) sequence along with its context. What it binds is not known. The sample comes from a study of CD8 T cells in ankylosing spondylitis. Whole-study results and caveats: Disease-linked clones reportedly showed significant enrichment in matched ankylosing spondylitis synovial fluid.

Trimming took 5 bases from V and 6 from J, leaving 11 bases between them. Germline values: CDR1 ENHRY, CDR2 SYGVKD. This CDR3 region has 12 residues. In TCRdb, the 5' RACE reads were re-called with MiXCR into one record per CDR3 protein. Here the sample spans under 250,000 distinct CDR3 sequences, more than 25% being singletons. The receptor comes from a male donor with ankylosing spondylitis or in good health (not recorded which). Input material: blood, either unsorted or a sorted T cell fraction (not recorded which). The chain employs TRBV10-3 and TRBJ2-7; tentative D call: TRBD2 (5 bases). CDR3 loop: CAISNTGFEQYF. The CDR3 DNA reads TGTGCCATCAGTAACACGGGATTCGAGCAGTACTTC.